These 28 T cell receptor beta chains share one sample of origin, sequenced in a study of OX40 agonist ivuxolimab in advanced cancers. The repertoire was sequenced with immunoSEQ multiplex PCR; TCRdb's copy has only in-frame clones and lacks some. Of some 80,000 clones in the sample, roughly nine tenths were seen once. The source material was CD4+ or CD8+ T cells sorted from blood, sampled in a trial of the OX40 agonist ivuxolimab. Receptor source: an adult with an advanced solid tumor such as melanoma, head and neck, liver or kidney cancer.

The rearrangement links TRBV5-4 to TRBJ2-6; 7 bases are a match to TRBD1. Germline CDR1 SGHNT, CDR2 YYREEE (reference sequence). With V trimmed by 4 bases and J by 2 bases, 12 bases remained unmatched. There are 18 residues in the CDR3. This CDR3 is CASSPGDRAMTGANVLTF. The DNA for the CDR3 is TGTGCCAGCAGCCCAGGGGACAGAGCCATGACTGGGGCCAACGTCCTGACTTTC.

The chain uses TRBV5-1 and TRBJ2-3, with a tentative D call TRBD1 (5 bases). Trimming took off 4 bases at V and 4 bases at J, with 19 bases between the two ends. The CDR3 runs to 16 residues. Germline V gene data show CDR1 as SGHRS and CDR2 as YFSETQ. This CDR3 is CASSMGPAMESDTQYF. The DNA for the CDR3 is TGCGCCAGCAGCATGGGGCCAGCCATGGAGTCAGATACGCAGTATTTT.

This chain joins TRBV12-5 and TRBJ1-3; 8 nucleotides line up with TRBD1. Unmatched junction bases numbered 6, after V lost 5 bases and J lost 6 bases. Germline values: CDR1 LGHNT, CDR2 FRNRAP. The CDR3 extends over 14 amino acids. For the CDR3, the DNA is TGTGCTAGTGGTATCGGGACAGGCGCAAACACCATATATTTT. Residues: CASGIGTGANTIYF.

V usage is TRBV7-9 and J usage is TRBJ1-2, with 8 positions matching TRBD1. Trimming at V came to 1 base and at J to 3 bases, leaving 4 bases not matched to a gene. In germline, CDR1 is SEHNR, CDR2 FQNEAQ (reference sequence). There are 15 residues in the CDR3. The CDR3 protein is CASSLGQGADYGYTF. The CDR3 DNA sequence: TGTGCCAGCAGCTTAGGGCAGGGGGCTGACTATGGCTACACCTTC.

The gene calls are TRBV6-5 and TRBJ2-5; possible D gene TRBD2, 6 bases. The V end was cut by 3 bases, the J end by 5 bases, with 13 bases between. This CDR3 contains 14 residues. Germline-derived CDR1 and CDR2 are MNHEY and SVGAGI. CDR3 in DNA: TGTGCCAGCAGTTATTACGCTGGGAGGGAGACCCAGTACTTC. Translation: CASSYYAGRETQYF.

The chain employs TRBV28 and TRBJ1-5; D is unclear. V was pared by 2 bases and J by 0 bases, with 8 bases between. Germline CDR1 is MDHEN and CDR2 is SYDVKM. This CDR3 comprises 15 residues. The CDR3 sequence: CASSLPGNSNQPQHF. In DNA, the CDR3 is TGTGCCAGCAGTTTACCGGGGAATAGCAATCAGCCCCAGCATTTT.

This sequence joins TRBV14 and TRBJ2-7, with D possibly being TRBD2 (5 bases). The CDR3 totals 16 residues. V gave up 3 bases and J gave up 2 bases, with 17 bases separating them. Germline lookup yields CDR1 SGHDN and CDR2 FVKESK. CDR3 sequence: CASSQKGWGDTYEQYF. CDR3 DNA: TGTGCCAGCAGCCAGAAAGGATGGGGAGATACCTACGAGCAGTACTTC.

CDR3 amino acids: CSARKQANQFF. As DNA, the CDR3 is TGCAGTGCTAGAAAACAGGCGAATCAGTTCTTC. This chain joins TRBV20-1 and TRBJ2-1; D possibly corresponds to TRBD1 (5 bases). CDR3 length equals 11 residues. The germline gives CDR1 DFQATT, CDR2 SNEGSKA (reference sequence). The V and J ends lost 2 bases and 13 bases respectively, with 12 bases between them.

This clone appeared a single time. The V gene is TRBV5-1, the J gene TRBJ1-1, with no clear D. The CDR3 extends over 13 amino acids. Between the trimmed V and J ends, which lost 1 base and 1 base, there was a span of 5 bases. Germline V gene data show CDR1 as SGHRS and CDR2 as YFSETQ. The CDR3 spells CASSLWGNTEAFF. CDR3 bases: TGCGCCAGCAGCTTGTGGGGGAACACTGAAGCTTTCTTT.

The CDR3 reads CASSLGTGNTYEQYF. The CDR3 region has the DNA TGTGCCAGCAGCTTAGGCACAGGGAATACCTACGAGCAGTACTTC. The gene calls are TRBV7-8 and TRBJ2-5; perhaps TRBD1 as D (6 bases). The J call may be mistaken, given a closer DNA end match to TRBJ2-7. Germline V gene sequence: CDR1 SGHVS, CDR2 FQNEAQ. The CDR3 extends over 15 amino acids.

The V call is TRBV10-3, the J call TRBJ2-1; D is perhaps TRBD1 (6 bases). The CDR3 runs 15 residues. Per the germline V gene, CDR1 is ENHRY and CDR2 is SYGVKD. Between the trimmed V and J ends, which lost 6 bases and 0 bases, there was a span of 12 bases. The CDR3 sequence is CAIRHRVSSYNEQFF. For the CDR3, the DNA is TGTGCCATCAGGCACAGGGTTAGCTCCTACAATGAGCAGTTCTTC.

The rearrangement links TRBV5-1 to TRBJ2-2; possibly TRBD1 for D (6 bases). The V end lost 2 bases, the J end lost 7 bases, and 9 bases lay between the germline ends. The CDR3 totals 13 residues. CDR1 and CDR2 from the germline V gene are SGHRS and YFSETQ. The CDR3 protein is CASSFEGVGELFF. The CDR3 DNA sequence: TGCGCCAGCAGCTTTGAGGGGGTCGGGGAGCTGTTTTTT.

The chain is built from TRBV7-2 and TRBJ1-5; 7 positions match TRBD1. CDR3 length: 17 amino acids. With 5 bases clipped from V and 1 base from J, the junction kept 11 bases outside the gene matches. Germline V gene sequence: CDR1 SGHTA, CDR2 FQGNSA. The CDR3 region is CASSLKTGSGSNQPQHF. CDR3 coding DNA: TGTGCCAGCAGCCTCAAGACAGGGAGCGGGAGCAATCAGCCCCAGCATTTT.

The chain links TRBV25-1 to TRBJ2-7, with D possibly being TRBD1 (5 bases). V shed 8 bases and J shed 5 bases, with 13 bases lying between them. In germline, CDR1 is MGHDK, CDR2 SYGVNS. This CDR3 comprises 12 residues. As DNA, the CDR3 is TGTGCCAGCCAGGGAACCCCCCACGAGCAGTACTTC. As protein: CASQGTPHEQYF.

The V call is TRBV29-1, the J call TRBJ1-2; the D gene is possibly TRBD1 (5 bases). Germline-derived CDR1 and CDR2 are SQVTM and ANQGSEA. Trimming took off 3 bases at V and 8 bases at J, with 10 bases between the two ends. The CDR3 extends over 11 amino acids. This chain's CDR3 is CSVDRGWGYTF. CDR3 in DNA: TGCAGCGTTGATCGGGGGTGGGGCTACACCTTC.

This clone was seen once. The chain joins TRBV10-3 to TRBJ2-4; the match to TRBD2 covers 10 bases. V lost 0 bases, J lost 7 bases, and 3 bases stayed unmatched. The CDR3 extends over 15 amino acids. Germline V lookup: CDR1 ENHRY, CDR2 SYGVKD. CDR3 sequence reads: CAISESGLASNIQYF. The CDR3 DNA follows: TGTGCCATCAGTGAGTCGGGACTAGCGTCGAACATTCAGTACTTC.

The chain joins TRBV6-1 to TRBJ2-3; TRBD1 aligns across 7 bases. The CDR3 runs to 13 residues. Germline V gives CDR1 MNHNS, CDR2 SASEGT. J was trimmed by 6 bases and V by 9 bases; bases with no gene match: 9. The CDR3 sequence: CASNQGVFDTQYF. The CDR3 nucleotides read TGTGCCAGTAATCAGGGGGTTTTTGATACGCAGTATTTT.

The V and J genes are TRBV6-1 and TRBJ1-1, with TRBD1 as a possible D gene (5 bases). Trimming removed 6 bases at V and 2 bases at J, with 10 bases between. The CDR3 has 13 amino acids. From germline, CDR1 is MNHNS and CDR2 SASEGT. In nucleotides, the CDR3 is TGTGCCAGCAGGGTGACAGACAACACTGAAGCTTTCTTT. Amino acids: CASRVTDNTEAFF.

Comments on this clone: Relative to the germline gene, one junction end is altered; a read error may explain this. The V call is TRBV19, the J call TRBJ1-2; maybe TRBD1 (5 bases). Germline V lookup: CDR1 LNHDA, CDR2 SQIVND (reference sequence). The CDR3 totals 13 residues. The CDR3 DNA follows: TGTGCCAGCAGTATCAGGGTAGGCTATGGCTACACCTTC. It encodes CASSIRVGYGYTF.

The chain uses TRBV6-5 and TRBJ2-5; 9 nucleotides align to TRBD1. Unmatched junction bases numbered 11, after V lost 7 bases and J lost 5 bases. The CDR3 runs 15 residues. From germline, CDR1 is MNHEY and CDR2 SVGAGI. CDR3 coding DNA: TGTGCCAGCACTATACAGGGGGCCTCCGGGGAGACCCAGTACTTC. Its protein product is CASTIQGASGETQYF.

The chain recombines TRBV11-2 with TRBJ2-7; 7 nucleotides match TRBD1. Germline CDR1 reads SGHAT; CDR2 reads FQNNGV. Germline trimming cut 1 base from V and 2 bases from J; bases unmatched to any gene: 5. The CDR3 loop spans 15 amino acids. Here the CDR3 reads CASSLAWDSPYEQYF. As DNA, the CDR3 is TGTGCCAGCAGCTTAGCTTGGGACAGTCCCTACGAGCAGTACTTC.

V is TRBV28 and J is TRBJ1-3; D unclear. Germline V lookup: CDR1 MDHEN, CDR2 SYDVKM. Trimming shortened V by 6 bases and J by 0 bases, and 12 bases separated the two germline ends. The CDR3 runs 15 residues. The DNA of the CDR3 is TGTGCCAGCAGAGACTGGGATCCCTCTGGAAACACCATATATTTT. It yields the protein CASRDWDPSGNTIYF.

This chain joins TRBV10-3 and TRBJ1-6; possible D gene TRBD1, 5 bases. Trimming left V 8 bases short and J 8 bases short, with 16 bases between. CDR3 length: 14 amino acids. Germline V gene data show CDR1 as ENHRY and CDR2 as SYGVKD. CDR3 sequence (DNA): TGTGCCATCGCACCCGGGGGTGATGATTCACCCCTCCACTTT. This translates into CAIAPGGDDSPLHF.

On this clone: The junction shows a germline mismatch at one end, possibly a read error. The chain joins TRBV7-7 to TRBJ2-5, with a possible D match to TRBD1 (6 bases). This CDR3 comprises 15 residues. The germline V gene encodes CDR1 SSHAT and CDR2 FNYEAQ (reference sequence). In DNA form, the CDR3 reads TGTGCTAGCAGCCCTGGGACAACGGCACAAGAGACCCAGTACTTC. Protein sequence: CASSPGTTAQETQYF.

The chain uses TRBV5-1 and TRBJ1-1; maybe TRBD1 (6 bases). V lost 4 bases and J lost 1, with 11 bases in between. In germline, CDR1 is SGHRS, CDR2 YFSETQ. This CDR3 region has 14 residues. The CDR3 is CASSQQGGNTEAFF. In nucleotides, the CDR3 is TGCGCCAGCAGCCAACAGGGAGGGAACACTGAAGCTTTCTTT.

Here the CDR3 reads CASSLGSRNTIYF. For the CDR3, the DNA is TGTGCCAGCAGTTTAGGGTCTCGGAACACCATATATTTT. V usage is TRBV28 and J usage is TRBJ1-3; D remains unclear. The CDR3 runs to 13 residues. Germline V gene lookup returns CDR1 MDHEN and CDR2 SYDVKM. V gave up 2 bases and J gave up 7 bases, with 9 bases separating them.

The chain combines TRBV30 with TRBJ1-6, with D unclear. The CDR3 has 13 amino acids. Per the germline V gene, CDR1 is GTSNPN and CDR2 is SVGIG (reference sequence). Trimming pared 2 bases from V and 10 bases from J, leaving 12 bases between. CDR3 loop: CAWSPSRSSPLHF. The CDR3 DNA is TGTGCCTGGAGTCCTTCACGAAGCTCACCCCTCCACTTT.

The chain couples TRBV19 to TRBJ1-3; D gene uncertain. V was shortened by 9 bases and J by 2 bases, with 17 bases between the two germline ends. This CDR3 is 15 amino acids long. The germline gives CDR1 LNHDA, CDR2 SQIVND (reference sequence). The CDR3 sequence: CASTPGQVPGNTIYF. The CDR3 nucleotides are TGTGCCAGCACTCCCGGGCAGGTTCCTGGAAACACCATATATTTT.